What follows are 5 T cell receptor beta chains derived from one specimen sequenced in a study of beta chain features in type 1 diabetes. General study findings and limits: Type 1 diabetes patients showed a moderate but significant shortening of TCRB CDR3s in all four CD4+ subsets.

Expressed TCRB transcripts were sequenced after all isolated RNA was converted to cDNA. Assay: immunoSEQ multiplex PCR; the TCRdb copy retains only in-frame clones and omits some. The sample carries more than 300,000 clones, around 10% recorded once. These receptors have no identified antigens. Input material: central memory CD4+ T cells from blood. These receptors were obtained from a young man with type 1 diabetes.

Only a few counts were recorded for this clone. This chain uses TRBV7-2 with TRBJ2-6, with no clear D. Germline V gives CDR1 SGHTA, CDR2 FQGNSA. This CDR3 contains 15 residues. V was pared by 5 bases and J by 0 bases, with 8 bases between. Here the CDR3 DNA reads TGTGCCAGCAGCGTACAAGACTCTGGGGCCAACGTCCTGACTTTC. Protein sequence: CASSVQDSGANVLTF.

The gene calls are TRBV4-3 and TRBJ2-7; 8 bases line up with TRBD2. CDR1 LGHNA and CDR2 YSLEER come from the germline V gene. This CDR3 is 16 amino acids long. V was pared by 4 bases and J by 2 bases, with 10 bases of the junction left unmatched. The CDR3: CASSRQTGTRAYEQYF. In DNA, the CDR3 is TGCGCCAGCAGCCGCCAGACCGGGACTAGGGCCTACGAGCAGTACTTC.

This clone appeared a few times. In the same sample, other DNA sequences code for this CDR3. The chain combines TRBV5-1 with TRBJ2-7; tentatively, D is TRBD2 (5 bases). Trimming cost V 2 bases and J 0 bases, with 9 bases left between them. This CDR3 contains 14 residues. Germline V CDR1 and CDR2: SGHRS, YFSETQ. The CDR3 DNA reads TGCGCCAGCAGCTTTGGCGGGTCCTCCTACGAGCAGTACTTC. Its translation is CASSFGGSSYEQYF.

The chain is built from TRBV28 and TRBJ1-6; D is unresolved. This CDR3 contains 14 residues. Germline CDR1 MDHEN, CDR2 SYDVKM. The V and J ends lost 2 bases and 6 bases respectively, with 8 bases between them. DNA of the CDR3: TGTGCCAGCAGTTTAGTAACAGCTAATTCACCCCTCCACTTT. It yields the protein CASSLVTANSPLHF.

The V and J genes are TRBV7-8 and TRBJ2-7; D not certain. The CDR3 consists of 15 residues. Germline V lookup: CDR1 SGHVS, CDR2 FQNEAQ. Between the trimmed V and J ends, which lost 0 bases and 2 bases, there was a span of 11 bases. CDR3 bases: TGTGCCAGCAGCTTAGCGGTCATTAGGGCCTACGAGCAGTACTTC. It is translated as CASSLAVIRAYEQYF.